Listed below are T cell receptor beta chains from one sample, sequenced in a study of cytomegalovirus exposure and HLA in healthy donors. The table came from immunoSEQ multiplex PCR; TCRdb's copy has only in-frame clones and leaves some out. The repertoire holds 130,000 or so clones, roughly 78% seen once, with 3.2% in the top ten. The sequencing sample was made of PBMCs. Receptor source: a man younger than 35 in good health and CMV-seropositive. Both conserved end residues are part of each CDR3. Each record gives: clone size, J gene, V gene, D gene, CDR3 DNA, CDR3 protein. D genes are given only for firm matches. The size field is filled for only some rows; it gives once, few, many or a size class.

. | TRBJ2-1 | TRBV4-1 | TRBD1 | TGCGCCAGCAGCCAAGGGACAGGGGGATATCTGCCCTACAATGAGCAGTTCTTC | CASSQGTGGYLPYNEQFF
. | TRBJ1-5 | TRBV2 | TRBD1 | TGTGCCAGCAGTGAGGACAGGGGAAACAATCAGCCCCAGCATTTT | CASSEDRGNNQPQHF
. | TRBJ2-2 | TRBV4-1 | . | TGCGCCAGCAGCCCTACGCCTAGCACCGGGGAGCTGTTTTTT | CASSPTPSTGELFF
. | TRBJ2-1 | TRBV10-1 | TRBD2 | TGCGCCAGCAGTGAGTCGGGGGCGGGGGGATACCATGAGCAGTTCTTC | CASSESGAGGYHEQFF
once | TRBJ1-1 | TRBV30 | . | TGTGCCTGGAGTGTACAAAGGAACACTGAAGCTTTCTTT | CAWSVQRNTEAFF
. | TRBJ2-5 | TRBV6-6 | . | TGTGCCAGCAGTTACTCGAGCCTTCTCCGAGAGACCCAGTACTTC | CASSYSSLLRETQYF
. | TRBJ2-1 | TRBV5-4 | TRBD2 | TGTGCCAGCAGCTTTGGCACTAGCGGGGCCAATGAGCAGTTCTTC | CASSFGTSGANEQFF
. | TRBJ1-5 | TRBV5-1 | . | TGCGCCAGCAGTGAGTCGGGAGGGCTAGACAATCAGCCCCAGCATTTT | CASSESGGLDNQPQHF
. | TRBJ1-2 | TRBV11-2 | TRBD1 | TGTGCCAGCAGCTTTGGGACAGACTATGGCTACACCTTC | CASSFGTDYGYTF
. | TRBJ1-1 | TRBV19 | . | TGTGCCAGTAGTTCCCCCAGGGGCACGAAGACTGAAGCTTTCTTT | CASSSPRGTKTEAFF
. | TRBJ2-7 | TRBV6-5 | . | TGTGCCAGCAGGGAGAATCCCTACGAGCAGTACTTC | CASRENPYEQYF
. | TRBJ1-5 | TRBV2 | TRBD1 | TGTGCCAGCAGTGTGGGACAGGTCGATCAGCCCCAGCATTTT | CASSVGQVDQPQHF
few | TRBJ1-2 | TRBV29-1 | TRBD1 | TGCAGCGTTGAACAGGGGGTGTCGCGCCCTTACTATGGCTACACCTTC | CSVEQGVSRPYYGYTF
once | TRBJ1-2 | TRBV7-9 | . | TGTGCCAGCAGCCCCCCAGCTAACTATGGCTACACCTTC | CASSPPANYGYTF
. | TRBJ2-2 | TRBV6-6 | TRBD2 | TGTGCCAGCAGGCGGGCGGGAGGGATTAACACCGGGGAGCTGTTTTTT | CASRRAGGINTGELFF